This TCR beta chain was captured by sequencing in a study of circulating CD8 cells and anti-PD-1 response in melanoma (dated by TCRdb to the early 2020s). Concerning the study at large: Nivolumab was given to patients intravenously at 3 mg/kg every 2 weeks. PD-1 on on-treatment samples was detected using a biotinylated anti-human IgG4 antibody. Patients with complete or partial responses were classified as responders; those with stable or progressive disease (RECIST v1.1) as non-responders. Of the approximately 13 patients in the melanoma cohort, anti-PD-1 was received as first-line therapy by seven patients, and prior targeted therapy or immunotherapy had been received by six patients. The TCR repertoire analysis covered 11 melanoma patients: 7 non-responders and 4 responders.

A BD FACSAria II cell sorter was used to sort four subsets, defined by PD-1 and/or TIGIT, from live CD3+CD8+TCRalphabeta+ cells. To characterize how relevant each subset is to anti-PD-1 therapy response, circulating CD8 T cells were sorted into four subsets based on PD-1 and TIGIT expression. From each sorted CD8 T-cell subset, both TCR alpha and TCR beta chains were sequenced. Peripheral blood was collected at three points: before the first anti-PD-1 injection, after two injections and after four injections. PBMCs were isolated immediately by Ficoll gradient centrifugation. Until use, PBMCs were stored frozen in liquid nitrogen in RPMI containing around 19% FCS and about 10% DMSO. After thawing, PBMCs were stained with a viability dye and with antibodies against CD3, CD8alpha, TCRalphabeta, PD-1 and TIGIT. Total RNA was extracted with the RNeasy Kit, and every sample reached a RIN above 7. As a fraction of the sample, this clonotype is large (0.1 to 1%). Its antigen is currently not known. Base-call qualities are not available, and no considerably larger clone is one nucleotide away.

The study at large found these results: The DNEG repertoire had the highest diversity, the PD-1 and DPOS repertoires had similar and higher clonality, and the TIGIT repertoires had the lowest diversity. Because of limited material, replicates were generally not included when the experiments were performed. Because tumor material could not be accessed, tumor reactivity was instead assessed with peptide assays on expanded sorted subsets. Repertoires were mostly private between subsets, with fewer than 7% of TRB clonotypes shared at M1, and the greatest sharing occurred between DPOS and TIGIT. The published TCR repertoire comparisons relied only on baseline and M1 samples from a small cohort that had few responders. The cohort included both treatment-naive and previously treated patients, and the authors noted that this mix could influence results.

Trimming leaves V shorter by 5 bases and J shorter by 3 bases, with the junction holding 10 bases beyond the gene matches. CDR3 length: 16 amino acids, cysteine to phenylalanine. Only the CDR3 part of the read is kept: 48 bases, read in frame from the first base. CDR1 and CDR2, looked up from the germline V gene, are SGHAT and FQNNGV. The sequencing machine was a NextSeq 500. The QIAseq Immune Repertoire RNA Library Kit, Human TCR Panel, was used to prepare TCR libraries from around 15 ng of total RNA. The TCR libraries were sequenced on an Illumina NextSeq using a Mid Output V2 kit and asymmetric 261x41 paired-end reads. Every TCR library was diluted down to roughly 4.4 nM, then pooled, denatured and loaded at roughly 1 pM. The original pipeline was this. TCR FASTQ files were processed in the QIAGEN GeneGlobe Data Analysis Center, with downstream analysis in R 3.5.2. Clonality was computed as one minus Shannon entropy normalized by the log of the number of unique productive sequences. Within each subset, Fisher exact tests at 5% FDR identified TRA or TRB clonotypes differing in abundance between baseline and M1. Clonotypes with differential abundance were classified as emerging, expanding, contracting or non-expanding/contracting. Morisita's overlap index was used to measure repertoire overlap between patients. Through fastp at Q25 and MiXCR, TCRdb rebuilt clones from the public reads, retaining in-frame beta chains. Under each unique CDR3 protein, matching rows form one entry showing the most common genes and DNA. The V and J calls here are based on TCRdb, not the publication. Within this sample are some 340 distinct CDR3 sequences, with about 7.9% of them counted one time only. The top ten clones comprise roughly 35% of the sample.

The specimen was CD8+ T cells from PBMCs, collected at baseline or after one month of anti-PD-1 therapy (not recorded which). The sequence links TRBV11-2 to TRBJ2-1; 7 nucleotides in the junction match TRBD1. This receptor was taken from a human donor with melanoma. The DNA sequence is TGTGCCAGCAGCGTCTCGGGACAGACGTTCTACAATGAGCAGTTCTTC. Its protein is CASSVSGQTFYNEQFF.